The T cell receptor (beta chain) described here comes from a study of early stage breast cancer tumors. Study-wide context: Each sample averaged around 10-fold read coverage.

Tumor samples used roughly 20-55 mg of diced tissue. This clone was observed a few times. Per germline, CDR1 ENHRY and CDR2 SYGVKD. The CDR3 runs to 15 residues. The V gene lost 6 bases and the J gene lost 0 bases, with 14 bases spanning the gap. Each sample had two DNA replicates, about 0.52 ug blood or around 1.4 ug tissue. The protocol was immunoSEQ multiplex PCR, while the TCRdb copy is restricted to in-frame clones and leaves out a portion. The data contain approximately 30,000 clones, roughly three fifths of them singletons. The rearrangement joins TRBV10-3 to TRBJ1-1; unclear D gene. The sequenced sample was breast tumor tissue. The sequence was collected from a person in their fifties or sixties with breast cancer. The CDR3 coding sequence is TGTGCCATCAGACGAAGTAGAGACTTGAACACTGAAGCTTTCTTT. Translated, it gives CAIRRSRDLNTEAFF.